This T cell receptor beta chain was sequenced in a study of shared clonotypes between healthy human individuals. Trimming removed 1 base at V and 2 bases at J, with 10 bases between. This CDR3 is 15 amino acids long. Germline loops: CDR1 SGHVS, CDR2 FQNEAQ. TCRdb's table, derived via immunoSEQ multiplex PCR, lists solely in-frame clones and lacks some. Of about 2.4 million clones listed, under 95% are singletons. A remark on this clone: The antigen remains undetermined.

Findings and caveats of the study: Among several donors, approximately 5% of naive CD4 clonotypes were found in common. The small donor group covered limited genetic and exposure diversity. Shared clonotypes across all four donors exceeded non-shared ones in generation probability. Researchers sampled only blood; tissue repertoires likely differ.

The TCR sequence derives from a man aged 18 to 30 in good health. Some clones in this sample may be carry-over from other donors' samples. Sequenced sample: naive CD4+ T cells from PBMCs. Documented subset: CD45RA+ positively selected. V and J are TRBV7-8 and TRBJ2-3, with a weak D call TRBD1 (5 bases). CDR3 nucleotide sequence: TGTGCCAGCAGCTTAGGCCAGGGATACACAGATACGCAGTATTTT. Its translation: CASSLGQGYTDTQYF.